This T cell receptor (beta chain) was documented in a study of CD8 T cells in Susac syndrome. Study outcomes and limitations: A relatively small number of individuals underwent TCR sequencing and HLA analysis.

As for this clonotype: The antigen is undetermined.

Deletions cut 1 base from V and 2 bases from J, with 9 bases between. This CDR3 is built from 15 residues. CDR1 is MNHEY, CDR2 SMNVEV, per germline (reference sequence). Relapsing-remitting disease, either stable or active, was present in the multiple sclerosis controls, who were treatment-naive patients. In contrast to the negatively isolated CD8+ and CD4+ T cells, TEMRA cells were FACS-enriched. The authors reverse transcribed about 0.5 to 1 ug RNA with random hexamers. TCRdb called the immunoSEQ multiplex PCR reads again in MiXCR, with one record for every CDR3 protein. The data hold some 450,000 distinct CDR3 sequences, with 85% observed a single time.

The sequenced sample consisted of CD8+ T cells from PBMCs. The TCR comes from a human donor with multiple sclerosis. This chain connects TRBV27 to TRBJ1-5, with D uncertain. The CDR3 region has the DNA TGTGCCAGCAGTTTATTGGATGGACGCAATCAGCCCCAGCATTTT. Amino acid sequence: CASSLLDGRNQPQHF.